This note documents a single TCR beta chain sequence. These data are taken from a study of Ad26.COV2.S vaccination and SARS-CoV-2 variants. Trimming took 1 base from V and 1 from J, leaving 9 bases between them. The CDR3 loop spans 14 amino acids. The V gene's germline CDR1 is GTSNPN and CDR2 SVGIG (reference sequence). Here immunoSEQ multiplex PCR was the method, and the copy in TCRdb shows in-frame clones only, minus some. This table holds about 400,000 clones, about 80% found once. Sample treatment: about 20 received Ad26.COV2.S at low or high dose, single or two shots; 5 received placebo; per-sample allocation not given. Day 63 after the first injection of vaccine or placebo was the sampling time.

The source was peripheral blood, collected in a trial of Ad26.COV2.S vaccine versus placebo. This TCR came from a person aged 18-60 years who received the Ad26.COV2.S COVID-19 vaccine or a placebo. This chain connects TRBV30 to TRBJ2-3; the D gene is possibly TRBD2 (5 bases). Here the CDR3 DNA reads TGTGCCTGGAGTGATAGTAGCGGCACAGATACGCAGTATTTT. As protein: CAWSDSSGTDTQYF.